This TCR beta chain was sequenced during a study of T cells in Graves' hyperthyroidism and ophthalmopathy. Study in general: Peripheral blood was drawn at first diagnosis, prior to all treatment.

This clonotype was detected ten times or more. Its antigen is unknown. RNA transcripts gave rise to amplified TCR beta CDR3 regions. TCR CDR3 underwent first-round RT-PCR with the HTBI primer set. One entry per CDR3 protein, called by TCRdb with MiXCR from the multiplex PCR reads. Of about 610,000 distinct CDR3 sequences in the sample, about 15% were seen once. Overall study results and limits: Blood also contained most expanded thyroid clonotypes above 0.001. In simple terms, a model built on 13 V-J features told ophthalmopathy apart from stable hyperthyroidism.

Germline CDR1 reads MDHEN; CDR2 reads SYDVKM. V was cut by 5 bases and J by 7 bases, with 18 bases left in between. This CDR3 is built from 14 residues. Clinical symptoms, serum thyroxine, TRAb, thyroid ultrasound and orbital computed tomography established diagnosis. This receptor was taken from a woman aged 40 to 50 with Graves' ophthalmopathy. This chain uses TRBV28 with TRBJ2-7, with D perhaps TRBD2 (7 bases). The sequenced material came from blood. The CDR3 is CASSLGGGFGEQYF. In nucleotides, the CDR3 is TGTGCCAGCAGTCTGGGGGGGGGCTTTGGGGAGCAGTACTTC.